This entry features one T cell receptor beta chain sequence. What it recognizes is unknown. V lost 0 bases to trimming and J lost 5 bases, with 11 bases between them. The CDR3 loop spans 14 amino acids. CDR1 and CDR2 from the germline V gene are SGDLS and YYNGEE. This specimen belongs to a study of OX40 agonist ivuxolimab in advanced cancers. Study information: Allowance was made for prior anti-PD-1, anti-PD-L1 or anti-CTLA-4 therapy, and about 37% had some. In three patients, partial responses were observed, one with hepatocellular carcinoma and two with cutaneous melanoma.

The study's findings and limits: Blood T cells, both CD4+ and CD8+, expanded clonally by week 6 at 0.1 to 3.0 mg/kg. The average count of expanded clones was higher among CD8+ T cells than among CD4+.

Using immunoSEQ multiplex PCR, the repertoire was profiled, and TCRdb retains in-frame clones only, with some absent. The data contain just under 100,000 clones, around 94% of them seen just once; the ten biggest clones take up approximately 0.18%. The chain combines TRBV9 with TRBJ2-5; the D is unclear. Sequenced material: CD4+ or CD8+ T cells sorted from blood, taken in a trial of the OX40 agonist ivuxolimab. The receptor's source is an adult with an advanced solid tumor such as melanoma, head and neck, liver or kidney cancer. CDR3 residues: CASSVAGAFETQYF. The CDR3 DNA is TGTGCCAGCAGCGTAGCAGGCGCCTTTGAGACCCAGTACTTC.